The clone carrying this T cell receptor beta chain was found many times. Its target is unknown. Trimming shortened V by 4 bases and J by 3 bases, and 16 bases separated the two germline ends. The CDR3 contains 16 residues. Germline CDR1 SGHTA, CDR2 FQGNSA. This sample is drawn from a study of T cell repertoires in cytomegalovirus infection. On the study more broadly: Public TCR beta signatures were indicative of both CMV infection and a matching HLA type.

Findings and caveats of the study: The response measured ex vivo was dominated by TCR beta clonotypes (HLA-C-restricted and CMV-specific). Carriers of CMV plus the relevant HLA were identified by cumulative public TCR beta family frequency.

In TCRdb, the reads were re-called with MiXCR into one record per CDR3 protein. The sample includes some 450,000 distinct CDR3 sequences, roughly 30% seen only once; the top ten take roughly 15%. This clonotype was obtained from a human donor in good health (CMV status not recorded). Some clones in this sample may be carry-over from other donors' samples. This chain connects TRBV7-2 to TRBJ1-3; D call uncertain. The specimen sequenced was PBMCs. CDR3 protein: CASSSRRSQSGNTIYF. The CDR3 DNA is TGTGCCAGCAGCTCCCGGCGCAGCCAGAGTGGAAACACCATATATTTT. Variable domain in full (rest from reference TRBV7-2 and TRBJ1-3): GAGVSQSPSNKVTEKGKDVELRCDPISGHTALYWYRQSLGQGLEFLIYFQGNSAPDKSGLPSDRFSAERTGGSVSTLTIQRTQQEDSAVYLCASSSRRSQSGNTIYFGEGSWLTVV.